This T cell receptor (beta chain) was observed in a study of T cells in localized non-small cell lung cancer. Overall study findings and caveats: Heterogeneity remains possible, as sequencing covered one tumor region only. Uninvolved adjacent lung showed higher T cell clonality than tumor. An association was observed between higher blood T cell density and longer overall survival.

Assay: immunoSEQ multiplex PCR; the TCRdb copy retains only in-frame clones and omits some. The sample carries 40,000 or so clones, 70% to 80% recorded once. This clone was counted between two and nine times. As yet, its antigen is unknown. The CDR3 is 14 amino acids. The ends were cut back, 2 bases at V and 4 bases at J, with 11 bases in the middle. Germline V gene lookup returns CDR1 SGHTA and CDR2 FQGNSA. The chain uses TRBV7-2 and TRBJ1-1; D not certain. The receptor was derived from a woman between 40 and 69 years old with stage II squamous cell lung carcinoma. Sequenced material: PBMCs, taken before any cancer treatment. This chain's CDR3 is CASSLPSQITEAFF. The DNA for the CDR3 is TGTGCCAGCAGCTTACCCAGTCAAATCACTGAAGCTTTCTTT.